A selection of T cell receptor beta chains follows, all from one sample in a study of molecular identifiers for immune sequencing clone quantification. In TCRdb, the PCR reads were re-called with MiXCR into one record per CDR3 protein. The sample contains roughly 93,000 distinct CDR3 sequences, 15% to 20% of which appear only once. The sample consisted of naive CD8+ T cells from blood, with Jurkat cell RNA spiked in. These receptor sequences come from a human donor in good health. Some libraries in this study had Jurkat cell RNA spiked in. The CDR3 runs from the conserved cysteine through the conserved F or W. The D gene is left open where the match is weak. Size values are once, few and many counts, or a class for expanded clones, and some rows have none.

clone_size j_call v_call d_call cdr3_length cdr3_nt cdr3_aa
many TRBJ2-1 TRBV5-1 NA 12 TGCGCCAGCAGCTTTGGTTCGGGTGAGCAGTTCTTC CASSFGSGEQFF
NA TRBJ2-5 TRBV2 NA 17 TGTGCCAGCAGTGAAGGGCTCAGGCAAACGGCCGGAGAGACCCAGTACTTC CASSEGLRQTAGETQYF
many TRBJ2-3 TRBV14 NA 15 TGTGCCAGCAGCCAAGATCGGAGGGGCCCAGATACGCAGTATTTT CASSQDRRGPDTQYF
many TRBJ2-3 TRBV19 TRBD2 21 TGTGCCAGTAGTATAGACGGAGGTTTGGGAGCGGGGACCGGAGGAACAGATACGCAGTATTTT CASSIDGGLGAGTGGTDTQYF
many TRBJ2-3 TRBV6-5 TRBD2 17 TGTGCCAGCAGTTCATCGGGACTAGCGGGTGTCGGAGATACGCAGTATTTT CASSSSGLAGVGDTQYF
many TRBJ2-3 TRBV20-1 TRBD2 17 TGCAGTGCCCAACCGCCTACTAGCGGCCAATTCACAGATACGCAGTATTTT CSAQPPTSGQFTDTQYF
many TRBJ2-3 TRBV4-1 NA 15 TGCGCCAGCAGCCAGACGCTCCCCCAGTCAGATACGCAGTATTTT CASSQTLPQSDTQYF
many TRBJ2-7 TRBV9 NA 13 TGTGCCAGCAGCGCCTACACGACCACGGAGCAGTACTTC CASSAYTTTEQYF
many TRBJ2-5 TRBV27 TRBD1 15 TGTGCCAGCAGCTTTCTGGGACAGGGATCAGAGACCCAGTACTTC CASSFLGQGSETQYF
many TRBJ1-5 TRBV6-2/TRBV6-3 NA 13 TGTGCCAGCAGCCCCCAGGGTTTTTGGCCCCAGCATTTT CASSPQGFWPQHF
NA TRBJ2-7 TRBV20-1 TRBD1 13 TGCAGTGCTCTGGGACAGGGGAAGTACGAGCAGTACTTC CSALGQGKYEQYF
many TRBJ2-5 TRBV19 TRBD2 18 TGTGCCAGTAGCCCGCTCCCCGTAAGAGGACTAGCGTTCGAGACCCAGTACTTC CASSPLPVRGLAFETQYF
many TRBJ2-3 TRBV20-1 TRBD2 15 TGCAGTGCCCAGGTAGCGGGGGGTACCACAGATACGCAGTATTTT CSAQVAGGTTDTQYF
many TRBJ2-5 TRBV7-6 TRBD2 16 TGTGCCAGCAGCTTTTCCCCAGCGGGATTGCAAGAGACCCAGTACTTC CASSFSPAGLQETQYF
many TRBJ1-2 TRBV7-8 NA 14 TGTGCCAGCAGCCCCCTGGGCAGGGACTATGGCTACACCTTC CASSPLGRDYGYTF
many TRBJ1-1 TRBV30 NA 13 TGTGCCTGGAGTGTTGGTGGGAACACTGAAGCTTTCTTT CAWSVGGNTEAFF
NA TRBJ1-1 TRBV7-9 NA 14 TGTGCCAGCAGCCAACGGGGGGCGGACACTGAAGCTTCCTTT CASSQRGADTEASF
many TRBJ1-1 TRBV6-6 NA 12 TGTGCCAGCAGTTCCGTCGGCACTGAAGCTTTCTTT CASSSVGTEAFF
many TRBJ1-1 TRBV19 NA 14 TGTGCCAGTGGAGGCCCATTCTCGAACACTGAAGCTTTCTTT CASGGPFSNTEAFF
many TRBJ1-5 TRBV28 TRBD1 17 TGTGCCAGCAGGCTCCAAACGGGACAGGGGAATGATCAGCCCCAGCATTTT CASRLQTGQGNDQPQHF